This TCR beta chain came from a study of prognosis after radiotherapy for stage I lung cancer. About the study: The radiotherapy was SBRT split into 3 to 5 fractions, giving a biologically effective dose of at least 100 Gy.

Germline V gene data show CDR1 as SGHVS and CDR2 as FQNEAQ. The length of the CDR3 is 15 residues. The count of this clonotype is one. It is likely a read error: a sequence one base away is far more abundant. With two-round multiplex PCR, TCR beta CDR3 sequences were amplified from genomic DNA. The first PCR round targeted every TRBV and TRBJ gene with specific primers. TCRdb re-called the multiplex PCR reads through MiXCR, storing one row per CDR3 protein. Here the sample spans roughly 15,000 distinct CDR3 sequences, about a sixth being singletons. This TCR was sampled from a donor over 45 with non-small cell lung cancer. This specimen consisted of PBMCs, obtained before or after stereotactic body radiation therapy (not recorded which). V gene TRBV7-8 combines with J gene TRBJ2-1; 8 nucleotides align to TRBD2. As DNA, the CDR3 is TGTGCCAGAAGCTTAGGAGCGGGAGCGGGTAATGAGCAGTTCTTC. As protein: CARSLGAGAGNEQFF.